These 20 T cell receptor beta chains were all obtained from the same sample, sequenced in a study of blood T cell repertoires in COVID-19. This table comes from immunoSEQ multiplex PCR, and its TCRdb copy is limited to in-frame clones, with some not included. The sample shows about 75,000 clones, 75% to 85% of them seen only once. Material: peripheral blood. The receptors derive from a woman aged 50 to 60 with acute or convalescent COVID-19.

The chain carries TRBV19 and TRBJ2-7; D remains unclear. V dropped 0 bases and J dropped 2 bases, with 11 bases sitting between them. Per germline, CDR1 LNHDA and CDR2 SQIVND (reference sequence). The CDR3 covers 15 residues. CDR3 nucleotide sequence: TGTGCCAGTAGTATAGAGGCAGGTTTAACCTACGAGCAGTACTTC. Translating it yields CASSIEAGLTYEQYF.

The rearrangement joins TRBV7-9 to TRBJ1-2; D gene unclear. V lost 5 bases to trimming and J lost 4 bases, with 17 bases between them. The length of the CDR3 is 15 residues. Per germline, CDR1 SEHNR and CDR2 FQNEAQ (reference sequence). The CDR3 loop is CASSQPPDSFYGYTF. The CDR3 nucleotides are TGTGCCAGCAGCCAACCTCCGGACTCCTTCTATGGCTACACCTTC.

The gene calls are TRBV9 and TRBJ1-1; TRBD1 is a possible D gene (6 bases). Germline values: CDR1 SGDLS, CDR2 YYNGEE. The V gene lost 2 bases and the J gene lost 1 base, with 12 bases spanning the gap. This CDR3 comprises 15 residues. The CDR3 here is CASSVDGQPNTEAFF. The CDR3 coding sequence is TGTGCCAGCAGCGTGGACGGACAGCCGAACACTGAAGCTTTCTTT.

The chain couples TRBV6-5 to TRBJ2-1; D gene ambiguous. Germline V lookup: CDR1 MNHEY, CDR2 SVGAGI. The V and J ends lost 6 bases and 9 bases respectively, with 9 bases between them. This CDR3 region has 11 residues. The CDR3 DNA follows: TGTGCCAGCAGCCCGACGGGTGAGCAGTTCTTC. This codes for CASSPTGEQFF.

The rearrangement uses TRBV27 and TRBJ1-6, with 7 bases identical to TRBD1. V dropped 8 bases and J dropped 10; count of bases not matched to a gene: 5. Germline V gives CDR1 MNHEY, CDR2 SMNVEV (reference sequence). This CDR3 contains 12 residues. The CDR3 DNA is TGTGCCAGCCAGACAGGGTACTCACCCCTCCACTTT. Its translation is CASQTGYSPLHF.

The chain joins TRBV19 to TRBJ1-5; 9 positions agree with TRBD1. This CDR3 is 13 amino acids long. The germline V gene has CDR1 LNHDA and CDR2 SQIVND (reference sequence). Losses at the gene ends were 7 bases for V and 7 bases for J; bases not matched to a gene: 5. CDR3 sequence reads: CASNNRGLQPQHF. Written as DNA, the CDR3 is TGTGCCAGTAATAACAGGGGGCTACAGCCCCAGCATTTT.

The J gene is TRBJ2-5, the V gene TRBV4-2; no firm D call. The ends were cut back, 1 base at V and 4 bases at J, with 10 bases in the middle. There are 14 residues in the CDR3. CDR1 and CDR2 (germline): LGHNA, YNFKEQ. The CDR3 region has the DNA TGTGCCAGCAGCCAAGGGCCGTCCGTAGAGACCCAGTACTTC. Protein product: CASSQGPSVETQYF.

V is TRBV27 and J is TRBJ2-5; 11 bases match TRBD2. The germline CDR1 and CDR2 sequences are MNHEY and SMNVEV (reference sequence). The length of the CDR3 is 14 residues. The J segment lost 5 bases and the V segment lost 5 bases, leaving 4 bases of the junction unmatched. CDR3 bases: TGTGCCAGCAGTCCGATAGCGGGGGGGGAGACCCAGTACTTC. It specifies CASSPIAGGETQYF.

Concerning this clone: One end of the junction fails to match germline, which may point to a read error. V usage is TRBV12-3 or TRBV12-4 and J usage is TRBJ2-5; 7 bases are shared with TRBD1. The CDR3 runs 13 residues. The chain's CDR3 is CASRLGGRETQYF. In DNA, the CDR3 is TGTGCCAGCAGGTTAGGGGGCAGGGAGACCCAGTACTTC.

The chain recombines TRBV7-6 with TRBJ1-1, with D tentatively TRBD1 (6 bases). Germline CDR1 SGHVS, CDR2 FNYEAQ. CDR3 length: 16 amino acids. The germline V and J ends were trimmed by 6 bases and 5 bases, with 22 bases remaining between them. DNA of the CDR3: TGTGCCAGCAGTCCCGAAAATGTCGCCAGGGGAACTGAAGCTTTCTTT. Amino acid sequence: CASSPENVARGTEAFF.

The chain recombines TRBV5-5 with TRBJ1-6, with 8 nucleotides matching TRBD1. The ends lost 1 base at V and 8 bases at J; junction bases unmatched: 5. Per the germline V gene, CDR1 is SGHKS and CDR2 is YYEKEE (reference sequence). The CDR3 runs to 15 residues. The CDR3 is CASSLRGQEHSPLHF. In DNA, the CDR3 is TGTGCCAGCAGCTTGCGGGGACAGGAACATTCACCCCTCCACTTT.

This clone was seen once. The rearrangement uses TRBV29-1 and TRBJ1-2, with D possibly matching TRBD1 (5 bases). The germline CDR1 and CDR2 sequences are SQVTM and ANQGSEA. The V and J ends lost 7 bases and 1 base respectively, with 25 bases between them. The CDR3 has 17 residues. Here the CDR3 reads CSAGRRGGTVNNYGYTF. The CDR3 coding sequence is TGCAGCGCTGGGCGGCGCGGAGGGACCGTGAATAACTATGGCTACACCTTC.

This clone has more than one count but fewer than ten. J is TRBJ1-1 and V is TRBV4-2; no clear D gene. Germline CDR1 LGHNA, CDR2 YNFKEQ. The ends were cut back, 5 bases at V and 1 base at J, with 8 bases in the middle. CDR3 length equals 13 residues. The CDR3 sequence: CASSKPPNTEAFF. CDR3 coding DNA: TGTGCCAGCAGCAAGCCTCCGAACACTGAAGCTTTCTTT.

This CDR3 reads CASSQGRVPGANVLTF. The CDR3 DNA sequence: TGTGCCAGCAGCCAGGGCAGGGTCCCTGGGGCCAACGTCCTGACTTTC. This chain uses TRBV3-1 (or the pseudogene TRBV3-2) with TRBJ2-6; possible D gene TRBD1, 5 bases. CDR3 size: 16 residues. Trimming left V 3 bases short and J 2 bases short, with 11 bases between. Germline V gene data show CDR1 as LGHDT and CDR2 as YNNKEL (reference sequence).

The chain combines TRBV19 with TRBJ1-3; 7 positions agree with TRBD1. The trim removed 8 bases at V and 0 bases at J, leaving 16 bases unmatched. The CDR3 has 18 residues. CDR1 and CDR2 (germline): LNHDA, SQIVND (reference sequence). DNA for the CDR3: TGTGCCAGTTCGCTTACCCCGGGACAGACCTTCTCTGGAAACACCATATATTTT. Encoded protein: CASSLTPGQTFSGNTIYF.

The chain carries TRBV3-1 (or the pseudogene TRBV3-2) and TRBJ1-4, with D unclear. The V end was cut by 3 bases, the J end by 6 bases, with 14 bases between. This CDR3 region has 15 residues. Germline CDR1 is LGHDT and CDR2 is YNNKEL (reference sequence). CDR3 sequence reads: CASSHPSDGDEKLFF. The CDR3 bases are TGTGCCAGCAGCCATCCCTCAGACGGGGATGAAAAACTGTTTTTT.

V gene TRBV3-1 (or the pseudogene TRBV3-2) combines with J gene TRBJ1-5, with D perhaps matching TRBD1 (6 bases). Germline V gene data show CDR1 as LGHDT and CDR2 as YNNKEL (reference sequence). The CDR3 is made up of 15 amino acids. Deletions cut 4 bases from V and 1 base from J, with 11 bases between. CDR3 DNA sequence: TGTGCCAGCAGCCCGGGAACAGGGAGCAATCAGCCCCAGCATTTT. Translated, it gives CASSPGTGSNQPQHF.

The chain uses TRBV10-3 and TRBJ2-1; 9 bases are a match to TRBD1. This CDR3 contains 14 residues. Germline CDR1 is ENHRY and CDR2 is SYGVKD. After removal of 4 bases from V and 4 bases from J, the junction contained 2 bases not matched to a gene. The CDR3 loop reads CAISVGTGYNEQFF. The CDR3, as DNA: TGTGCCATCAGTGTCGGGACAGGGTACAATGAGCAGTTCTTC.

The rearrangement uses TRBV6-1 and TRBJ2-1, with 9 bases lining up with TRBD1. The ends lost 1 base at V and 4 bases at J; junction bases unmatched: 5. This CDR3 comprises 16 residues. The V gene's germline CDR1 is MNHNS and CDR2 SASEGT. In DNA form, the CDR3 reads TGTGCCAGCAGTGAAGTCTACAGGGGGCCATACAATGAGCAGTTCTTC. This sequence encodes CASSEVYRGPYNEQFF.

This sequence joins TRBV19 and TRBJ2-7; 8 bases are a match to TRBD1. The trim removed 1 base at V and 3 bases at J, leaving 14 bases unmatched. Per the germline V gene, CDR1 is LNHDA and CDR2 is SQIVND (reference sequence). This CDR3 contains 18 residues. The CDR3 nucleotides read TGTGCCAGTAGTATAGCTCCCAATTCCGGGACAGGTCTCTACGAGCAGTACTTC. It yields the protein CASSIAPNSGTGLYEQYF.